This T cell receptor (beta chain) was observed in a study of blood T cell repertoires in COVID-19. At the level of the study: Spain, Italy and the United States supplied samples that represented acute and convalescent COVID-19.

Study processing details: Quantification of nucleated cells was approximated via reference gene primer amplification. Data came from immunoSEQ multiplex PCR; TCRdb stores just in-frame clones and leaves some out. That table supplies the V and J calls and clone size; D and trimming were determined from the DNA. The table has some 290,000 clones, roughly nine tenths seen once. With 1 base removed from V and 7 bases from J, the gap between germline ends came to 17 bases. The CDR3 loop spans 16 amino acids. Germline V gene sequence: CDR1 LNHDA, CDR2 SQIVND (reference sequence). Sequencing input: peripheral blood. The rearrangement links TRBV19 to TRBJ1-5, with D maybe TRBD1 (5 bases). The source of this sequence is a woman aged 50 to 60 who had recovered from COVID-19. The chain's CDR3 is CASSIGGEGLWQPQHF. DNA for the CDR3: TGTGCCAGTAGTATAGGCGGAGAGGGACTTTGGCAGCCCCAGCATTTT. Full variable domain (rest looked up from reference TRBV19 and TRBJ1-5): DGGITQSPKYLFRKEGQNVTLSCEQNLNHDAMYWYRQDPGQGLRLIYYSQIVNDFQKGDIAEGYSVSREKKESFPLTVTSAQKNPTAFYLCASSIGGEGLWQPQHFGDGTRLSIL.